The 7 T cell receptor beta chains below all came from one sample that was sequenced in a study of cytomegalovirus exposure and HLA in healthy donors. Primers for the PCR totalled 60 Vbeta and 13 Jbeta. The data were produced by immunoSEQ multiplex PCR, yet TCRdb's version contains in-frame clones alone and is incomplete. The sample contains some 120,000 clones, around 75% of which appear only once. Material: PBMCs. These receptors were obtained from a woman in her forties or fifties in good health and CMV-seropositive.

The chain has TRBV30 and TRBJ2-3, with D perhaps matching TRBD2 (5 bases). Trimming stripped 8 bases from V and 3 bases from J, with 18 bases between. This CDR3 contains 14 residues. From germline, CDR1 is GTSNPN and CDR2 SVGIG (reference sequence). The CDR3 DNA sequence: TGTGCCGATTCCCTTTTGGGCGGGACAGATACGCAGTATTTT. It encodes CADSLLGGTDTQYF. The variable domain in full, completed from reference TRBV30 and TRBJ2-3, reads SQTIHQWPATLVQPVGSPLSLECTVEGTSNPNLYWYRQAAGRGLQLLFYSVGIGQISSEVPQNLSASRPQDRQFILSSKKLLLSDSGFYLCADSLLGGTDTQYFGPGTRLTVL.

The chain has TRBV27 and TRBJ1-3; 9 bases fit TRBD1. The CDR3 is 14 amino acids. Germline lookup yields CDR1 MNHEY and CDR2 SMNVEV (reference sequence). The V and J ends lost 5 bases and 4 bases, in that order; junction bases with no gene match: 3. CDR3 sequence: CASSRDRAGNTIYF. CDR3 DNA sequence: TGTGCCAGCAGTAGGGACAGGGCCGGAAACACCATATATTTT.

Only a few counts were recorded for this clone. V and J are TRBV10-1 and TRBJ1-2; TRBD1 matches 9 bases. Germline lookup yields CDR1 WNHNN and CDR2 SYGVQD (reference sequence). This CDR3 region has 13 residues. The CDR3 loop reads CAPHRGRHYGYTF. CDR3 bases: TGCGCTCCGCACAGGGGGCGCCACTATGGCTACACCTTC.

This clone came up a few times. The V gene is TRBV5-1, the J gene TRBJ2-3; 8 nucleotides align to TRBD2. Germline V gene lookup returns CDR1 SGHRS and CDR2 YFSETQ. The CDR3 sequence is 15 residues long. After removal of 2 bases from V and 4 bases from J, the junction contained 6 bases not matched to a gene. CDR3 nucleotides: TGCGCCAGCAGCTTAGGACTAGCTCCCCCAGATACGCAGTATTTT. Translating it yields CASSLGLAPPDTQYF.

The chain couples TRBV7-9 to TRBJ1-2; perhaps TRBD1 as D (5 bases). This CDR3 contains 14 residues. V dropped 1 base and J dropped 6 bases, with 12 bases sitting between them. Germline CDR1 and CDR2: SEHNR and FQNEAQ (reference sequence). In nucleotides, the CDR3 is TGTGCCAGCAGCTTAGGGGGGGGTCCCCATGGCTACACCTTC. It encodes CASSLGGGPHGYTF. Full variable domain (missing parts from reference TRBV7-9 and TRBJ1-2): DTGVSQNPRHKITKRGQNVTFRCDPISEHNRLYWYRQTLGQGPEFLTYFQNEAQLEKSRLLSDRFSAERPKGSFSTLEIQRTEQGDSAMYLCASSLGGGPHGYTFGSGTRLTVV.

The chain is built from TRBV11-2 and TRBJ2-1, with D uncertain. This CDR3 region has 14 residues. V dropped 5 bases and J dropped 3 bases, with 11 bases sitting between them. Germline CDR1 and CDR2: SGHAT and FQNNGV. The CDR3 reads CASSTLTFYNEQFF. CDR3 in DNA: TGTGCCAGCAGCACTCTAACGTTCTACAATGAGCAGTTCTTC.

The rearrangement links TRBV5-4 to TRBJ2-5; a possible D gene is TRBD2 (5 bases). Per germline, CDR1 SGHNT and CDR2 YYREEE (reference sequence). The CDR3 totals 14 residues. Trimming stripped 4 bases from V and 7 bases from J, with 17 bases between. CDR3 amino acids: CASSADSFRGTQYF. The CDR3 DNA is TGTGCCAGCAGCGCGGACTCTTTCCGTGGGACCCAGTACTTC.